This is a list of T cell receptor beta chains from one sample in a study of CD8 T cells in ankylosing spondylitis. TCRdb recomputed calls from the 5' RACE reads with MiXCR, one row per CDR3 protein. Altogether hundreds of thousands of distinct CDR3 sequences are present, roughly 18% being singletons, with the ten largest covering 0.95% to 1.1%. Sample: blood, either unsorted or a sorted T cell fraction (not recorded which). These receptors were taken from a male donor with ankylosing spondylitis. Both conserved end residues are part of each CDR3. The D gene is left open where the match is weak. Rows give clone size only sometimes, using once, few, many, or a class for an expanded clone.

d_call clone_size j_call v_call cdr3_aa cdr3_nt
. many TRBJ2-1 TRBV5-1 CASNSRGALLQSSYNEQFF TGCGCCAGCAACTCCCGGGGGGCCCTACTCCAAAGCTCCTACAATGAGCAGTTCTTC
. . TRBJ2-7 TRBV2 CANRAGTSYEQYF TGTGCCAACAGAGCGGGGACAAGCTACGAGCAGTACTTC
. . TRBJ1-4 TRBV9 CASNEGPTNEKLFF TGTGCCAGCAACGAAGGCCCAACTAATGAAAAACTGTTTTTT
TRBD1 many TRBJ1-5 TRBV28 CASSWDSPGGYSNQPQHF TGTGCCAGCAGTTGGGACAGCCCCGGGGGCTATAGCAATCAGCCCCAGCATTTT
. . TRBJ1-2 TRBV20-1 CSAREAGAGYGYTF TGCAGTGCTAGAGAGGCAGGTGCCGGCTATGGCTACACCTTC
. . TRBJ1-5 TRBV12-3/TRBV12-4 CASSLAAGESQPQHF TGTGCCAGCAGTTTAGCGGCAGGGGAAAGCCAGCCCCAGCATTTT
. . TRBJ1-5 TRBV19 CASSYGPVGNQPQHF TGTGCCAGTAGTTACGGCCCAGTGGGCAATCAGCCCCAGCATTTT
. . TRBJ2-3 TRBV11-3 CASSFVFLGGHTDTQYF TGTGCCAGCAGCTTCGTTTTTTTGGGGGGACACACAGATACGCAGTATTTT
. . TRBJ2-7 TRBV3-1 CASSQEGRGRHEQYF TGTGCCAGCAGCCAAGAGGGCAGGGGAAGACACGAGCAGTACTTC
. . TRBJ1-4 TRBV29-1 CSASVQRGNEKLFF TGCAGCGCATCGGTCCAGCGGGGGAATGAAAAACTGTTTTTT
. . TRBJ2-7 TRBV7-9 CASSFGRGSSYEQYF TGTGCCAGCAGCTTTGGCAGGGGCTCCTCCTACGAGCAGTACTTC
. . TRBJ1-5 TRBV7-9 CASSLTEMGQPQHF TGTGCCAGCAGCTTGACAGAGATGGGGCAGCCCCAGCATTTT
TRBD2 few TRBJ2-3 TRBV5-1 CASSLGLAGGPRYTDTQYF TGCGCCAGCAGCCTGGGACTAGCGGGGGGACCTCGTTACACAGATACGCAGTATTTT
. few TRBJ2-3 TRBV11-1 CASSPRDQVGDTQYF TGTGCCAGCAGCCCCCGGGACCAAGTGGGAGATACGCAGTATTTT
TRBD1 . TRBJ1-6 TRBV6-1 CASSERTGGGNSPLHF TGTGCCAGCAGTGAAAGGACAGGGGGTGGTAATTCACCCCTCCACTTT
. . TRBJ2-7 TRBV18 CASSPTPTYEQYF TGTGCCAGCTCCCCGACACCCACCTACGAGCAGTACTTC
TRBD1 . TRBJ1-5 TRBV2 CASPRQGVPNQPQHF TGTGCCAGCCCCAGACAGGGGGTCCCCAATCAGCCCCAGCATTTT
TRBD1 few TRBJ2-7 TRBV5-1 CASSGGWTGITYEQYF TGCGCCAGCAGCGGGGGATGGACAGGGATAACCTACGAGCAGTACTTC
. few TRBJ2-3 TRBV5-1 CASSLAGTPDTDTQYF TGCGCCAGCAGCTTGGCCGGGACACCAGACACAGATACGCAGTATTTT
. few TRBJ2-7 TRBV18 CASSRDSRYEQYF TGTGCCAGCTCCCGCGACAGCCGCTACGAGCAGTACTTC
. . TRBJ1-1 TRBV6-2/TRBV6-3 CASTSSEKRNTEAFF TGTGCCAGCACCTCCTCAGAAAAACGGAACACTGAAGCTTTCTTT
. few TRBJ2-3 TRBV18 CASSPPKGLDTDTQYF TGTGCCAGCTCACCACCAAAGGGGCTTGACACAGATACGCAGTATTTT
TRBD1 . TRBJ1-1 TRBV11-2 CASSLSGQGWTEAFF TGTGCCAGCAGCTTATCCGGACAGGGGTGGACTGAAGCTTTCTTT
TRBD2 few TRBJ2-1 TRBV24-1 CATSEPRGSSYNEQFF TGTGCCACCAGTGAACCGCGGGGGAGCTCCTACAATGAGCAGTTCTTC
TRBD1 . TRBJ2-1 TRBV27 CASSLLTGNEQFF TGTGCCAGCAGTCTGCTGACAGGGAATGAGCAGTTCTTC
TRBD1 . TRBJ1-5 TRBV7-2 CASSDPTDRARNQPQHF TGTGCCAGCAGCGACCCCACTGACAGGGCCCGCAATCAGCCCCAGCATTTT
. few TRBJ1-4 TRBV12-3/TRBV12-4 CASRPGSGNKEKLFF TGTGCCAGCAGGCCCGGGTCAGGGAATAAGGAAAAACTGTTTTTT
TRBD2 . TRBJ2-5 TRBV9 CASSPRRGAQETQYF TGTGCCAGCAGCCCTCGGCGGGGGGCCCAAGAGACCCAGTACTTC